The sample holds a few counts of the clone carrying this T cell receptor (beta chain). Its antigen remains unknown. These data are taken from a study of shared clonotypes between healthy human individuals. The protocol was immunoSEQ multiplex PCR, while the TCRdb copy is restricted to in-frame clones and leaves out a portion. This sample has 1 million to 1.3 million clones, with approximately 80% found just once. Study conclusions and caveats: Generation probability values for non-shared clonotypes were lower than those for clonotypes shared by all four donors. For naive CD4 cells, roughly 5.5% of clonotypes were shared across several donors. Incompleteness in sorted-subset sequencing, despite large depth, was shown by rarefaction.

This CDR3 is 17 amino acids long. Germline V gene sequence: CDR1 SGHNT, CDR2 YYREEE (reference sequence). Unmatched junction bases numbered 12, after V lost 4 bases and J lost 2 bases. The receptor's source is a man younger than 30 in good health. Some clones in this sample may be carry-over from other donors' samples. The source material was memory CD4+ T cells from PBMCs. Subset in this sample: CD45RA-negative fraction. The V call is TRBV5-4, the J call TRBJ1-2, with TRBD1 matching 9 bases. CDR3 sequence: CASSHAPGQGPNYGYTF. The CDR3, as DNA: TGTGCCAGCAGCCACGCTCCGGGACAGGGCCCAAACTATGGCTACACCTTC.